One sample yielded the 32 T cell receptor beta chains listed below, sequenced in a study of vaccination effects on CD4 cells after COVID-19. Before sequencing took place, the ViraFEST assay used viral peptide pools to expand antigen-specific CD4+ T cells. When ten to eleven days of culture had elapsed, CD4+ T cells were isolated. People in the vaccine group had not been infected with SARS-CoV-2 before, and their nucleocapsid antibodies were negative. Clones were sequenced by immunoSEQ multiplex PCR, and TCRdb holds only the in-frame ones, with some missing. The table has under 80,000 clones, 78% seen once. These receptors have no known antigen. Sequenced material: CD4+ T cells from PBMCs cultured with SARS-CoV-2 spike peptides, taken before COVID-19 vaccination. The source of these receptors is a human donor who received a COVID-19 vaccine.

This clone was found a few times. V gene TRBV18 combines with J gene TRBJ1-5, with TRBD1 matching over 8 bases. This CDR3 has 16 amino acids. Germline values: CDR1 KGHSH, CDR2 LQKENI. After removal of 3 bases from V and 2 bases from J, the junction contained 6 bases not matched to a gene. The chain's CDR3 is CASSPNQGAGNQPQHF. The CDR3 DNA reads TGTGCCAGCTCACCCAACCAGGGGGCGGGCAATCAGCCCCAGCATTTT. The whole variable domain, filled in from reference TRBV18 and TRBJ1-5, reads NAGVMQNPRHLVRRRGQEARLRCSPMKGHSHVYWYRQLPEEGLKFMVYLQKENIIDESGMPKERFSAEFPKEGPSILRIQQVVRGDSAAYFCASSPNQGAGNQPQHFGDGTRLSIL.

The chain carries TRBV7-3 and TRBJ2-7; D might be TRBD1 (6 bases). Germline V gene lookup returns CDR1 SGHTA and CDR2 FQGTGA. CDR3 length: 14 amino acids. V shed 4 bases and J shed 2 bases, with 12 bases lying between them. The CDR3 here is CASSWWGPPYEQYV. The CDR3 DNA reads TGTGCCAGCAGCTGGTGGGGGCCACCCTACGAGCAGTACGTC.

The rearrangement joins TRBV11-3 to TRBJ2-1; 9 nucleotides line up with TRBD1. The CDR3 has 16 amino acids. Trimming took 3 bases from V and 3 from J; bases not matched to a gene: 6. In germline, CDR1 is SGHNT, CDR2 YENEEA. The DNA for the CDR3 is TGTGCCAGCAGCTTCCAGGACAGGGGAAACTACAATGAGCAGTTCTTC. Its translation: CASSFQDRGNYNEQFF.

The V gene is TRBV2, the J gene TRBJ1-5, with D unclear. V shed 4 bases and J shed 5 bases, with 12 bases lying between them. The length of the CDR3 is 14 residues. The germline V gene encodes CDR1 SNHLY and CDR2 FYNNEI. CDR3 sequence reads: CASSGPRVDQPQHF. DNA for the CDR3: TGTGCCAGCAGTGGCCCGAGGGTCGATCAGCCCCAGCATTTT.

The chain is built from TRBV18 and TRBJ1-6; D is undetermined. This CDR3 has 16 amino acids. CDR1 and CDR2 (germline): KGHSH, LQKENI. V lost 3 bases and J 2 bases, leaving 11 bases between the germline ends. The CDR3, as DNA: TGTGCCAGCTCACCGAACATCGAGGCCTATAATTCACCCCTCCACTTT. Translated: CASSPNIEAYNSPLHF.

The V gene is TRBV6-5, the J gene TRBJ2-5; 7 nucleotides align to TRBD1. After removal of 6 bases from V and 5 bases from J, the junction contained 12 bases not matched to a gene. Germline V gene data show CDR1 as MNHEY and CDR2 as SVGAGI. CDR3 length: 15 amino acids. The CDR3 DNA sequence: TGTGCCAGCAGACGTCCCCTAGGGGGCTACGAGACCCAGTACTTC. It yields the protein CASRRPLGGYETQYF.

The CDR3 loop reads CASSLFRAGSGYTF. The CDR3 bases are TGCGCCAGCAGCTTGTTTCGGGCAGGGTCTGGCTACACCTTC. The chain recombines TRBV5-1 with TRBJ1-2; perhaps TRBD1 as D (5 bases). V was clipped by 1 base and J by 7 bases, with 14 bases between them. CDR1 is SGHRS, CDR2 YFSETQ, per germline. The CDR3 runs to 14 residues.

This chain links TRBV2 with TRBJ2-7, with 7 bases aligning to TRBD2. The CDR3 loop spans 15 amino acids. The trim removed 6 bases at V and 2 bases at J, leaving 10 bases unmatched. Germline V gene lookup returns CDR1 SNHLY and CDR2 FYNNEI. The CDR3 here is CASSASGGGPYEQYV. In DNA form, the CDR3 reads TGTGCCAGCAGCGCCTCTGGCGGGGGACCCTACGAGCAGTACGTC.

J is TRBJ1-1 and V is TRBV7-2, with no clear D. CDR1 and CDR2 from the germline V gene are SGHTA and FQGNSA. V lost 3 bases, J lost 3 bases, and 14 bases lay in between. The CDR3 has 15 residues. For the CDR3, the DNA is TGTGCCAGCAGCTTGTCCGAAAGAAGGGACACTGAAGCTTTCTTT. Encoded protein: CASSLSERRDTEAFF.

The chain joins TRBV10-2 to TRBJ2-2; D is uncertain. V lost 1 base and J lost 4, with 7 bases in between. The CDR3 covers 14 residues. Germline V lookup: CDR1 WSHSY, CDR2 SAAADI. The DNA of the CDR3 is TGCGCCAGCAGTGAGTTTCGCGGCACCGGGGAGCTGTTTTTT. Protein sequence: CASSEFRGTGELFF.

The count of this clone is one. The rearrangement joins TRBV6-1 to TRBJ1-5; D ambiguous. The CDR3 runs 12 residues. V was trimmed by 4 bases and J by 5 bases, leaving 6 bases between them. CDR1 and CDR2 from the germline V gene are MNHNS and SASEGT. The CDR3 here is CASSAQDQPQHF. The CDR3 DNA is TGTGCCAGCAGTGCGCAGGATCAGCCCCAGCATTTT.

This chain joins TRBV28 and TRBJ2-3; D is unclear. From germline, CDR1 is MDHEN and CDR2 SYDVKM. V was shortened by 2 bases and J by 1 base, with 13 bases between the two germline ends. The CDR3 extends over 16 amino acids. The CDR3: CASSLIRAQGTDTQYF. For the CDR3, the DNA is TGTGCCAGCAGTTTAATTCGGGCGCAGGGCACAGATACGCAGTATTTT. The full variable domain, in which reference TRBV28 and TRBJ2-3 provide the parts outside the CDR3, is DVKVTQSSRYLVKRTGEKVFLECVQDMDHENMFWYRQDPGLGLRLIYFSYDVKMKEKGDIPEGYSVSREKKERFSLILESASTNQTSMYLCASSLIRAQGTDTQYFGPGTRLTVL.

This chain joins TRBV3-1 (or the pseudogene TRBV3-2) and TRBJ2-7; 10 nucleotides agree with TRBD2. The junction had 4 bases not matched to a gene; V was cut back by 0 bases and J by 2 bases. Germline assignment: CDR1 LGHDT and CDR2 YNNKEL (reference sequence). The length of the CDR3 is 16 residues. The CDR3 here is CASSQDRSGGAYEQYV. The CDR3 nucleotides are TGTGCCAGCAGCCAAGATCGCAGCGGGGGGGCCTACGAGCAGTACGTC.

The V gene is TRBV5-1, the J gene TRBJ1-1; D unresolved. The CDR3 is 14 residues long. The V gene lost 3 bases and the J gene lost 0 bases, with 9 bases spanning the gap. Germline assignment: CDR1 SGHRS and CDR2 YFSETQ. The chain's CDR3 is CASSSQMMNTEAFF. The CDR3 coding sequence is TGCGCCAGCAGCTCACAGATGATGAACACTGAAGCTTTCTTT. Based on the CDR3 plus reference TRBV5-1 and TRBJ1-1, the full variable domain is KAGVTQTPRYLIKTRGQQVTLSCSPISGHRSVSWYQQTPGQGLQFLFEYFSETQRNKGNFPGRFSGRQFSNSRSEMNVSTLELGDSALYLCASSSQMMNTEAFFGQGTRLTVV.

The rearrangement uses TRBV29-1 and TRBJ1-2; D ambiguous. The CDR3 consists of 14 residues. V lost 3 bases to trimming and J lost 3 bases, with 14 bases between them. CDR1 SQVTM and CDR2 ANQGSEA come from the germline V gene. This chain's CDR3 is CSVDSRVADYGYTF. CDR3 bases: TGCAGCGTTGATTCAAGGGTGGCGGACTATGGCTACACCTTC.

The chain combines TRBV6-6 with TRBJ1-5; D uncertain. Trimming cost V 2 bases and J 5 bases, with 10 bases left between them. The CDR3 is made up of 14 amino acids. Germline V gives CDR1 MNHNY, CDR2 SVGAGI (reference sequence). CDR3 in amino acids: CASSYGGVHQPQHF. CDR3 coding DNA: TGTGCCAGCAGTTACGGCGGGGTTCATCAGCCCCAGCATTTT.

The CDR3 loop is CATGGQGNTEAFF. CDR3 nucleotides: TGTGCCACGGGGGGACAGGGCAACACTGAAGCTTTCTTT. This chain joins TRBV18 and TRBJ1-1, with 9 bases fitting TRBD1. CDR1 and CDR2 (germline): KGHSH, LQKENI. This CDR3 spans 13 amino acids. With V trimmed by 10 bases and J by 2 bases, 5 bases remained unmatched.

This clone was seen a single time. This CDR3 reads CASTRTVSNNEQFF. CDR3 coding DNA: TGTGCCAGCACCCGGACAGTTTCAAACAATGAGCAGTTCTTC. The chain couples TRBV6-5 to TRBJ2-1; a possible D gene is TRBD1 (6 bases). Germline V gives CDR1 MNHEY, CDR2 SVGAGI. Trimming pared 7 bases from V and 5 bases from J, leaving 15 bases between. CDR3 size: 14 residues.

This clone occurred once. The V gene is TRBV28, the J gene TRBJ2-5; 13 bases match TRBD2. With 6 bases clipped from V and 4 bases from J, the junction kept 5 bases outside the gene matches. The germline V gene encodes CDR1 MDHEN and CDR2 SYDVKM. This CDR3 spans 15 amino acids. Written as DNA, the CDR3 is TGTGCCAGCAGCCTACTAGCGGGGGGGAGAGAGACCCAGTACTTC. It specifies CASSLLAGGRETQYF.

To note about this clone: The same CDR3 arises from other DNA sequences in this sample as well. This chain connects TRBV7-8 to TRBJ2-1; 9 bases match TRBD1. The CDR3 is made up of 15 amino acids. Trimming removed 5 bases from V and 5 bases from J; junction bases left unmatched: 7. Germline V CDR1 and CDR2: SGHVS, FQNEAQ. This chain's CDR3 is CASSQQGAVNNEQFF. The CDR3 DNA sequence: TGTGCCAGCAGCCAACAGGGGGCGGTCAACAATGAGCAGTTCTTC. The full variable domain, its missing parts supplied by reference TRBV7-8 and TRBJ2-1, is GAGVSQSPRYKVAKRGQDVALRCDPISGHVSLFWYQQALGQGPEFLTYFQNEAQLDKSGLPSDRFFAERPEGSVSTLKIQRTQQEDSAVYLCASSQQGAVNNEQFFGPGTRLTVL.

V is TRBV24-1 and J is TRBJ1-2; D unresolved. The CDR3 is 15 amino acids. V was trimmed by 3 bases and J by 8 bases, leaving 18 bases between them. Germline loops: CDR1 KGHDR, CDR2 SFDVKD. DNA for the CDR3: TGTGCCACCAGTGATAAGTTGTTCCCATTTCAGGGCTACACCTTC. This encodes CATSDKLFPFQGYTF.

The chain uses TRBV5-6 and TRBJ2-7; TRBD1 matches 10 bases. V trimming: 0 bases; J trimming: 4 bases; junction bases outside the gene matches: 4. The CDR3 length is 15 residues. Germline V lookup: CDR1 SGHDT, CDR2 YYEEEE. The CDR3 DNA follows: TGTGCCAGCAGCTTGGCGAGACAGGGGGCTTACGAGCAGTACGTC. Encoded protein: CASSLARQGAYEQYV.

This clone has more than one count but fewer than ten. The V call is TRBV14, the J call TRBJ1-1; 7 bases align to TRBD1. This CDR3 has 14 residues. Looked up from germline, CDR1 is SGHDN and CDR2 is FVKESK. V lost 0 bases to trimming and J lost 4 bases; unmatched junction nucleotides: 2. CDR3 residues: CASSQEYRGTEAFF. CDR3 in DNA: TGTGCCAGCAGCCAAGAATACAGGGGCACTGAAGCTTTCTTT.

The CDR3 sequence is CASSPLGQTNEKLFF. The CDR3 bases are TGTGCCAGCTCACCACTAGGCCAAACTAATGAAAAACTGTTTTTT. The rearrangement joins TRBV18 to TRBJ1-4; D unclear. This CDR3 region has 15 residues. CDR1 is KGHSH, CDR2 LQKENI, per germline. V dropped 1 base and J dropped 1 base, with 7 bases sitting between them.

The J gene is TRBJ2-1, the V gene TRBV12-3 or TRBV12-4; D ambiguous. The CDR3 runs to 12 residues. Trimming left V 3 bases short and J 7 bases short, with 7 bases between. In DNA form, the CDR3 reads TGTGCCAGCAGTTTGCCGCCAAATGAGCAGTTCTTC. This codes for CASSLPPNEQFF.

The CDR3 is CASSVGQSNQPQHF. The CDR3 region has the DNA TGTGCCAGCAGTGTGGGACAGTCAAATCAGCCCCAGCATTTT. The J gene is TRBJ1-5, the V gene TRBV3-1 (or the pseudogene TRBV3-2), with 7 positions matching TRBD1. The V segment lost 6 bases and the J segment 4 bases; nucleotides outside the gene matches: 6. Looked up from germline, CDR1 is LGHDT and CDR2 is YNNKEL (reference sequence). CDR3 length: 14 amino acids.

The chain joins TRBV19 to TRBJ2-3, with 10 bases fitting TRBD1. The CDR3 sequence is 14 residues long. The junction had 9 bases not matched to a gene; V was cut back by 10 bases and J by 5 bases. Germline-derived CDR1 and CDR2 are LNHDA and SQIVND (reference sequence). For the CDR3, the DNA is TGTGCCACCGAACGACAGGGGGCTGGAGATACGCAGTATTTT. Translating it yields CATERQGAGDTQYF.

The chain carries TRBV5-1 and TRBJ1-1, with 7 bases identical to TRBD1. The CDR3 loop spans 15 amino acids. Germline V gene sequence: CDR1 SGHRS, CDR2 YFSETQ. The junction had 8 bases not matched to a gene; V was cut back by 2 bases and J by 4 bases. Written as DNA, the CDR3 is TGCGCCAGCAGCTTTGGGCCAGGGGGTTCCACTGAAGCTTTCTTT. This sequence encodes CASSFGPGGSTEAFF.

CDR3 coding DNA: TGTGCCAGCAGCGGGCAGGGGACTAATCGGGAAAAACTGTTTTTT. Translation: CASSGQGTNREKLFF. This sequence joins TRBV3-1 (or the pseudogene TRBV3-2) and TRBJ1-4, with TRBD1 as a possible D gene (6 bases). The CDR3 runs to 15 residues. From germline, CDR1 is LGHDT and CDR2 YNNKEL (reference sequence). V lost 5 bases and J 8 bases, leaving 18 bases between the germline ends.

V gene TRBV20-1 combines with J gene TRBJ2-3; TRBD2 is a possible D gene (6 bases). V lost 3 bases to trimming and J lost 0 bases, with 10 bases between them. CDR1 and CDR2 (germline): DFQATT, SNEGSKA (reference sequence). There are 14 residues in the CDR3. This CDR3 reads CSASGGSSTDTQYF. The CDR3 bases are TGCAGTGCTAGTGGGGGGTCTAGCACAGATACGCAGTATTTT.

V gene TRBV28 combines with J gene TRBJ1-1; 7 nucleotides agree with TRBD1. V shed 6 bases and J 1 base; nucleotides not matched to a gene: 5. The CDR3 length is 14 residues. Germline V gene sequence: CDR1 MDHEN, CDR2 SYDVKM. CDR3 in DNA: TGTGCCAGCAGGGGGAACAGGGGGAACACTGAAGCTTTCTTT. It specifies CASRGNRGNTEAFF.

The V and J genes are TRBV2 and TRBJ2-7; TRBD1 matches 10 bases. Trimming took 11 bases from V and 2 from J; bases not matched to a gene: 6. There are 13 residues in the CDR3. Germline V CDR1 and CDR2: SNHLY, FYNNEI. CDR3 sequence reads: CASRDRGTYEQYV. Written as DNA, the CDR3 is TGTGCCTCCCGGGACAGGGGTACCTACGAGCAGTACGTC.